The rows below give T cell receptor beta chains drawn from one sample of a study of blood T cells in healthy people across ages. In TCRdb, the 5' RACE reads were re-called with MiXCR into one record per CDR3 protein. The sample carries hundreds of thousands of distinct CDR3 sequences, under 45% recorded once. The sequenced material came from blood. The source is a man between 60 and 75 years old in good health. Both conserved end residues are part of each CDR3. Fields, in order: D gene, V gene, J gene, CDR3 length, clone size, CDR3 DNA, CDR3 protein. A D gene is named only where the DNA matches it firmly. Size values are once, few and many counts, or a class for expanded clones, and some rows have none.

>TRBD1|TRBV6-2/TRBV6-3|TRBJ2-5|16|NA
TGTGCCAGCCGTGGACAGGGGATAGTGAGGCAAGAGACCCAGTACTTC
CASRGQGIVRQETQYF
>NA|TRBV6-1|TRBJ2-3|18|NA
TGTGCCAGCAGCCCCGTGGATTGCGGAAGGGTAGGCACAGATACGCAGTATTTT
CASSPVDCGRVGTDTQYF
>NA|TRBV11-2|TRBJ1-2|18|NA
TGTGCCAGCAGCTTAGATCGTTCCAGTGGGGACCCCACCTATGGCTACACCTTC
CASSLDRSSGDPTYGYTF
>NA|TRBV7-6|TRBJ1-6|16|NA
TGTGCCAGCAGCTTTTTGGGGCCGGGGAATAATTCACTCATCCACTTT
CASSFLGPGNNSLIHF
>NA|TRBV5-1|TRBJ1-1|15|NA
TGCGCCAGCAGCTTGGCCGGGGCGGGGCACACTGAAGCTTTCTTT
CASSLAGAGHTEAFF
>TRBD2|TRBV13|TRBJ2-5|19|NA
TGTGCCAGCAGCCCCCGACCCCGGACTAGCGGAAACCCTCAAGAGACCCAGTACTTC
CASSPRPRTSGNPQETQYF
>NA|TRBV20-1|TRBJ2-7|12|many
TGCAGTGCTACTCCCAGGGTATCGGATTTGTACTTC
CSATPRVSDLYF
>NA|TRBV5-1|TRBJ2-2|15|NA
TGCGCCAGCAGCCCCCGGACAAGTAGTTTGGGGGAGCTGTTTTTT
CASSPRTSSLGELFF
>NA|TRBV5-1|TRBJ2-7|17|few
TGCGCCAGCAGCCCGTCCATGGGTAGACAAGAAGTCAACGAGCAGTACTTC
CASSPSMGRQEVNEQYF
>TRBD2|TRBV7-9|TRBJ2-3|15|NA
TGTGCCAGCAGCTCTAGCGGGGGATACACAGATACGCAGTATTTT
CASSSSGGYTDTQYF
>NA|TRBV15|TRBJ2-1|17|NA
TGTGCCACCAGCAGAGATACTGGGGCCGATCGGTACAATGAGCAGTTCTTC
CATSRDTGADRYNEQFF
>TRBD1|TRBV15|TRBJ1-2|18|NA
TGTGCCACCAGCAGTCCAAGAGGGGACAGGGGGCACGGTGGTGGCTACACCTTC
CATSSPRGDRGHGGGYTF
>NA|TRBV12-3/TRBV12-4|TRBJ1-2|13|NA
TGTGCCAGCAGTGAACAGGATATTTATGGCTACACCTTC
CASSEQDIYGYTF
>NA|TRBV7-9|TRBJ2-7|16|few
TGTGCCAGCAGCTTAGCCGGGGACCACCGCTCTGACGAGCAGTACTTC
CASSLAGDHRSDEQYF
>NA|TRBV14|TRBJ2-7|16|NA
TGTGCCAGCAGCCAAGCGCGTGACAGCCTAGACTACGAGCAGTACTTC
CASSQARDSLDYEQYF